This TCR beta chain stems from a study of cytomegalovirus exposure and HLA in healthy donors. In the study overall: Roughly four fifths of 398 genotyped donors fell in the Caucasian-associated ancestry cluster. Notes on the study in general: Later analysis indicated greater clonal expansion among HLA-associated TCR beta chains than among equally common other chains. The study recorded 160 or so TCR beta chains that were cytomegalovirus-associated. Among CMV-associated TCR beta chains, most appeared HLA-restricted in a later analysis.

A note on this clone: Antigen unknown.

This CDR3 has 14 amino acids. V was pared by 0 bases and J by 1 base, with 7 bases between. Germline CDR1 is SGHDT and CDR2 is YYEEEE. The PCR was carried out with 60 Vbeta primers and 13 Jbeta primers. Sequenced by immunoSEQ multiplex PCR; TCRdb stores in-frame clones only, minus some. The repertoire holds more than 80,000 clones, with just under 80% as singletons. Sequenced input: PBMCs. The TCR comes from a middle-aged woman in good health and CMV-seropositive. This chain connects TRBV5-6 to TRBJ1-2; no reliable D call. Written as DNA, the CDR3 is TGTGCCAGCAGCTTGGACAGAGTTAACTATGGCTACACCTTC. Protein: CASSLDRVNYGYTF.